The 2 T cell receptor beta chains listed next were all sequenced from one sample in a study of shared T cell receptors in the human thymus. Sequenced by immunoSEQ multiplex PCR; TCRdb stores in-frame clones only, minus some. The top ten hold roughly 0.01% of the sample, which has approximately 760,000 clones, 70% to 90% seen once. The same specimen was also included in a second study, on human thymus T cells.

The sequencing input was thymocytes. Receptors were obtained from a girl under three years old with a congenital heart defect.

This clone was seen a handful of times. This sequence joins TRBV6-5 and TRBJ1-2; 10 nucleotides align to TRBD1. The CDR3 consists of 14 residues. Germline loops: CDR1 MNHEY, CDR2 SVGAGI. Germline trimming cut 5 bases from V and 8 bases from J; bases unmatched to any gene: 8. The CDR3 protein is CASSPDRGFIGYTF. For the CDR3, the DNA is TGTGCCAGCAGTCCGGACAGGGGGTTTATAGGCTACACCTTC.

This sequence joins TRBV7-7 and TRBJ2-5, with TRBD1 matching 7 bases. The V gene's germline CDR1 is SSHAT and CDR2 FNYEAQ (reference sequence). The length of the CDR3 is 11 residues. CDR3 DNA sequence: TGTGCTATCGGGACAGCGGAGACCCAGTACTTC. Amino acid sequence: CAIGTAETQYF.